The 20 T cell receptor beta chains below were found in one sample sequenced in a study of blood T cells in healthy people across ages. Next came a second PCR, run for 7 to 11 cycles, which used a sample-barcoded 5' primer along with a J-beta primer mix. TCRdb independently ran MiXCR on the 5' RACE reads; one entry per CDR3 protein. The table records 700,000 or so distinct CDR3 sequences, approximately 21% of them present only once. Material: blood. These receptors were taken from a man aged 65 to 79 in good health.

In this sample, this clonotype turned up a few times. The chain couples TRBV7-2 to TRBJ1-1; D not certain. From germline, CDR1 is SGHTA and CDR2 FQGNSA. The CDR3 totals 15 residues. The germline V and J ends were trimmed by 6 bases and 1 base, with 15 bases remaining between them. The DNA of the CDR3 is TGTGCCAGCAGTTACCTCGGAACAAGGAACACTGAAGCTTTCTTT. It yields the protein CASSYLGTRNTEAFF.

The chain links TRBV20-1 to TRBJ1-5; D possibly corresponds to TRBD1 (5 bases). There are 13 residues in the CDR3. Germline loops: CDR1 DFQATT, CDR2 SNEGSKA (reference sequence). Trimming removed 5 bases from V and 6 bases from J, with 14 bases in between. CDR3 amino acids: CSALDGDFQPQHF. The CDR3 DNA sequence: TGCAGTGCTCTCGATGGGGACTTTCAGCCCCAGCATTTT.

This clonotype was recorded a few times. The chain carries TRBV10-3 and TRBJ2-5; 12 bases are shared with TRBD2. The CDR3 consists of 14 residues. V shed 8 bases, J shed 3 bases, and the junction held 4 bases outside the gene matches. Per the germline V gene, CDR1 is ENHRY and CDR2 is SYGVKD. The CDR3 coding sequence is TGTGCCATCCGGTCTAGCGGGGGGGAAGAGACCCAGTACTTC. Amino acid sequence: CAIRSSGGEETQYF.

This clonotype was recorded a few times. This chain joins TRBV4-3 and TRBJ2-5; 7 nucleotides line up with TRBD1. The J call may be mistaken, given a closer DNA end match to TRBJ2-1. In germline, CDR1 is LGHNA, CDR2 YSLEER. The length of the CDR3 is 13 residues. This CDR3 reads CASSQDRDSEQFF. The CDR3 region has the DNA TGCGCCAGCAGCCAAGATCGGGACAGCGAGCAGTTCTTC.

This clonotype occurred a few times. This chain joins TRBV20-1 and TRBJ2-3; the D gene is possibly TRBD2 (5 bases). Germline V gene sequence: CDR1 DFQATT, CDR2 SNEGSKA (reference sequence). V lost 5 bases and J 2 bases, leaving 11 bases between the germline ends. This CDR3 is 13 amino acids long. This CDR3 is CSAPADPTDTQYF. For the CDR3, the DNA is TGCAGTGCTCCAGCGGACCCCACAGATACGCAGTATTTT.

The J gene is TRBJ2-2, the V gene TRBV28, with D tentatively TRBD1 or TRBD2 (5 bases each). The CDR3 sequence is 13 residues long. Germline loops: CDR1 MDHEN, CDR2 SYDVKM. The V and J ends lost 3 bases and 7 bases respectively, with 9 bases between them. This CDR3 reads CASSFLGVGELFF. DNA for the CDR3: TGTGCCAGCAGTTTCCTGGGGGTCGGGGAGCTGTTTTTT. Together with reference TRBV28 and TRBJ2-2, the CDR3 gives the full variable domain: DVKVTQSSRYLVKRTGEKVFLECVQDMDHENMFWYRQDPGLGLRLIYFSYDVKMKEKGDIPEGYSVSREKKERFSLILESASTNQTSMYLCASSFLGVGELFFGEGSRLTVL.

This clonotype was seen more than once but under ten times. This chain links TRBV3-1 with TRBJ2-3; D might be TRBD1 or TRBD2, each matching 5 bases. V was cut by 2 bases and J by 4 bases, with 16 bases left in between. The length of the CDR3 is 16 residues. Looked up from germline, CDR1 is LGHDT and CDR2 is YNNKEL (reference sequence). CDR3 amino acids: CASSQRGGSRADTQYF. The CDR3 region has the DNA TGTGCCAGCAGCCAAAGGGGCGGGTCCAGGGCAGATACGCAGTATTTT.

This clonotype occurred a few times. This CDR3 fails to terminate in the conserved phenylalanine or tryptophan, so it likely reflects a read error. This chain connects TRBV9 to TRBJ2-5; D possibly corresponds to TRBD2 (6 bases). The V gene's germline CDR1 is SGDLS and CDR2 YYNGEE. CDR3 size: 15 residues. Trimming stripped 0 bases from V and 0 bases from J, with 9 bases between. CDR3 sequence (DNA): TGTGCCAGCAGCGTAGGGGCGGGGAACCAAGAGACCCAGTACGTC. It yields the protein CASSVGAGNQETQYV.

The chain carries TRBV19 and TRBJ2-2; possible D gene TRBD2, 5 bases. V lost 0 bases, J lost 6 bases, and 11 bases lay in between. The CDR3 contains 15 residues. The germline CDR1 and CDR2 sequences are LNHDA and SQIVND (reference sequence). CDR3 sequence: CASSIDTSIPGELFF. The CDR3 nucleotides read TGTGCCAGTAGTATAGATACTAGTATCCCCGGGGAGCTGTTTTTT.

This rearrangement joins TRBV24-1 to TRBJ1-5; D call uncertain. The CDR3 consists of 16 residues. Trimming took 2 bases from V and 4 from J, leaving 14 bases between them. Per germline, CDR1 KGHDR and CDR2 SFDVKD. This chain's CDR3 is CATSDSFVTGNQPQHF. The CDR3 DNA reads as TGTGCCACCAGTGATTCTTTCGTGACTGGTAATCAGCCCCAGCATTTT.

This clonotype was seen ten or more times. The CDR3 reads CASSLDRRTYEQYF. The CDR3 bases are TGTGCCAGCAGTTTAGACAGGAGGACCTACGAGCAGTACTTC. The chain carries TRBV12-3 or TRBV12-4 and TRBJ2-7, with D tentatively TRBD1 or TRBD2 (5 bases each). V dropped 1 base and J dropped 2 bases, with 9 bases sitting between them. This CDR3 is built from 14 residues.

This clonotype was seen a single time. The chain joins TRBV20-1 to TRBJ2-7; the D call may be TRBD1 or TRBD2 (5 bases each). Germline V gene sequence: CDR1 DFQATT, CDR2 SNEGSKA (reference sequence). The CDR3 totals 15 residues. V was cut by 0 bases and J by 2 bases, with 14 bases left in between. DNA for the CDR3: TGCAGTGCTAGAGAAACGGGGCGGTCCCCCTACGAGCAGTACGTC. This translates into CSARETGRSPYEQYV.

J is TRBJ2-1 and V is TRBV7-6, with 8 bases that match TRBD2. The CDR3 length is 17 residues. J lost 10 bases, V lost 1 base, and 15 bases had no gene match. Germline V CDR1 and CDR2: SGHVS, FNYEAQ. The CDR3 sequence is CASSLVSAGGGLREQFF. The DNA for the CDR3 is TGTGCCAGCAGCTTAGTGTCGGCGGGAGGTGGCCTAAGAGAGCAGTTCTTC. Full variable domain (remainder filled in from reference TRBV7-6 and TRBJ2-1): GAGVSQSPRYKVTKRGQDVALRCDPISGHVSLYWYRQALGQGPEFLTYFNYEAQQDKSGLPNDRFSAERPEGSISTLTIQRTEQRDSAMYRCASSLVSAGGGLREQFFGPGTRLTVL.

CDR3: CASSPPGLGGDGELFF. CDR3 coding DNA: TGTGCCAGCAGTCCCCCGGGACTAGGAGGTGACGGGGAGCTGTTTTTT. The chain joins TRBV12-3 or TRBV12-4 to TRBJ2-2, with TRBD2 matching over 8 bases. The CDR3 sequence is 16 residues long. With V trimmed by 5 bases and J by 7 bases, 12 bases remained unmatched.

J is TRBJ2-3 and V is TRBV18, with D hard to call. Germline V gene sequence: CDR1 KGHSH, CDR2 LQKENI. V was pared by 3 bases and J by 1 base, with 8 bases between. This CDR3 is 14 amino acids long. For the CDR3, the DNA is TGTGCCAGCTCACCTGGGCTACGCACAGATACGCAGTATTTT. Its translation: CASSPGLRTDTQYF.

This clonotype was detected only a few times. An end of the junction does not agree with germline; a read error may underlie this. This chain joins TRBV13 and TRBJ2-5; D not resolved. The CDR3 extends over 12 amino acids. Germline assignment: CDR1 PRHDT and CDR2 FYEKMQ (reference sequence). The CDR3 DNA follows: TGTGCCAGCAGCCCTCGACAACGCGAGCAGCACTTC. Protein sequence: CASSPRQREQHF.

This sequence joins TRBV5-1 and TRBJ1-4; TRBD1 matches at 10 bases. The CDR3 has 18 amino acids. J lost 1 base, V lost 1 base, and 7 bases had no gene match. Germline V gives CDR1 SGHRS, CDR2 YFSETQ. CDR3 sequence: CASSLSGQGSGTNEKLFF. The DNA for the CDR3 is TGCGCCAGCAGCTTGTCGGGACAGGGGAGTGGAACTAATGAAAAACTGTTTTTT.

This clonotype was counted many times. This chain uses TRBV6-5 with TRBJ2-4; no definite D call. CDR1 MNHEY and CDR2 SVGAGI come from the germline V gene. Trimming left V 6 bases short and J 0 bases short, with 9 bases between. The CDR3 consists of 14 residues. The chain's CDR3 is CASRDPIAKNIQYF. The CDR3 DNA reads TGTGCCAGCAGGGATCCAATAGCCAAAAACATTCAGTACTTC.

With regard to this clonotype: The junction does not match germline at one end; this may be a read error. This sequence joins TRBV10-3 and TRBJ2-4, with TRBD2 matching 7 bases. From germline, CDR1 is ENHRY and CDR2 SYGVKD. The CDR3 has 15 residues. This chain's CDR3 is CATSESAGVGNIQYF. DNA for the CDR3: TGTGCCACCAGTGAAAGTGCGGGAGTCGGAAACATTCAGTACTTC.

This clonotype was observed a single time. The chain is built from TRBV11-2 and TRBJ1-2, with 9 bases matching TRBD1. CDR1 and CDR2 from the germline V gene are SGHAT and FQNNGV. The CDR3 is 18 amino acids. The junction had 16 bases not matched to a gene; V was cut back by 5 bases and J by 3 bases. CDR3 in DNA: TGTGCCAGCAGCCCAGATTGGGGACAGGGCGCCGTGGACTATGGCTACACCTTC. Its protein is CASSPDWGQGAVDYGYTF.